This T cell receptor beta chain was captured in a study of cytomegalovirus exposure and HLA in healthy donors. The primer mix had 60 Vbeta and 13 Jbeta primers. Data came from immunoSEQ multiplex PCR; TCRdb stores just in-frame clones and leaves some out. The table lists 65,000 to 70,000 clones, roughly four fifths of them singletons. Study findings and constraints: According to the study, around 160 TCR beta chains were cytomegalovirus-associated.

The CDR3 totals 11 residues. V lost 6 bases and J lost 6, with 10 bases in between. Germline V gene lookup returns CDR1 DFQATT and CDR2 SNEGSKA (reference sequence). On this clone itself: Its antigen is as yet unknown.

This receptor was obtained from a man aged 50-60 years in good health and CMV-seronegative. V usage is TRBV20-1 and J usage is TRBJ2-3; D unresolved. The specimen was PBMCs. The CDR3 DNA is TGCAGTGCCCGGAGAGAGGATACGCAGTATTTT. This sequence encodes CSARREDTQYF.